The 31 T cell receptor beta chains below were found in one sample sequenced in a study of molecular identifiers for immune sequencing clone quantification. TCRdb passed the PCR reads through MiXCR, listing each CDR3 protein once. The data show approximately 680,000 distinct CDR3 sequences, with about 25% seen just once and roughly 0.83% held by the top ten. The material sequenced was naive CD8+ T cells from blood, with Jurkat cell RNA spiked in. Subset indicated: FACS-sorted CD8+CD4-CCR7+CD45RA+ naive T cells. These receptor sequences come from a human donor in good health. Some libraries in this study had Jurkat cell RNA spiked in.

With respect to this clonotype: A single base separates this from a much larger clone, so it may be a read error. The genes are TRBV7-9 and TRBJ2-2; D not resolved. The germline gives CDR1 SEHNR, CDR2 FQNEAQ (reference sequence). V was pared by 6 bases and J by 0 bases, with 11 bases between. The CDR3 has 15 residues. The CDR3 nucleotides read TGTGCCAGCAGTCCTTGGAACACGAACACCGGGGAGCTGTTTTTT. Protein product: CASSPWNTNTGELFF. The variable domain in full, completed from reference TRBV7-9 and TRBJ2-2, reads DTGVSQNPRHKITKRGQNVTFRCDPISEHNRLYWYRQTLGQGPEFLTYFQNEAQLEKSRLLSDRFSAERPKGSFSTLEIQRTEQGDSAMYLCASSPWNTNTGELFFGEGSRLTVL.

As to this clonotype: A much larger clone sits a single nucleotide away, making a read error possible. The chain uses TRBV4-3 and TRBJ2-3; unclear D gene. V lost 4 bases, J lost 4 bases, and 9 bases lay in between. This CDR3 contains 13 residues. Germline V gene sequence: CDR1 LGHNA, CDR2 YSLEER. CDR3 sequence: CASSPPWSDTQYF. The CDR3 DNA reads TGCGCCAGCAGCCCGCCTTGGTCAGATACGCAGTATTTT.

This clonotype was seen many times. The chain recombines TRBV28 with TRBJ2-2; no clear D gene. The CDR3 sequence is 11 residues long. Germline CDR1 MDHEN, CDR2 SYDVKM. V dropped 3 bases and J dropped 10 bases, with 6 bases sitting between them. CDR3 coding DNA: TGTGCCAGCAGTTTCCCCCCGGAGCTGTTTTTT. Amino acids: CASSFPPELFF.

Many counts were recorded for this clonotype. The J gene is TRBJ1-5, the V gene TRBV3-1; 8 bases agree with TRBD1. Trimming cost V 4 bases and J 9 bases; bases outside gene matches: 11. The CDR3 sequence is 15 residues long. Germline-derived CDR1 and CDR2 are LGHDT and YNNKEL (reference sequence). The CDR3 protein is CASSPDRGTFGPQHF. CDR3 DNA sequence: TGTGCCAGCAGCCCCGACAGGGGTACCTTCGGGCCCCAGCATTTT.

As for this clonotype: A much larger clone is a single base away; this may be a read error. The chain combines TRBV20-1 with TRBJ1-1; no clear D. The germline CDR1 and CDR2 sequences are DFQATT and SNEGSKA (reference sequence). CDR3 length equals 13 residues. Trimming took off 0 bases at V and 3 bases at J, with 8 bases between the two ends. Written as DNA, the CDR3 is TGCAGTGCTAGAGATAAGGAGGACACTGAAGCTTTCTTT. Amino acids: CSARDKEDTEAFF.

J is TRBJ2-7 and V is TRBV11-3; D could derive from TRBD1 or TRBD2 (5 bases each). V shed 0 bases and J shed 2 bases, with 17 bases lying between them. In germline, CDR1 is SGHNT, CDR2 YENEEA. The CDR3 has 17 amino acids. CDR3 nucleotide sequence: TGTGCCAGCAGCTTAGATCTTGAGGGGATTCGAACCTACGAGCAGTACTTC. It specifies CASSLDLEGIRTYEQYF.

This clonotype was detected a few times. A read error is possible here, since a much larger clone lies one base away. V usage is TRBV29-1 and J usage is TRBJ2-7; maybe TRBD1 (6 bases). Trimming cost V 5 bases and J 0 bases, with 8 bases left between them. This CDR3 contains 12 residues. Germline V lookup: CDR1 SQVTM, CDR2 ANQGSEA. This CDR3 reads CSVQDSSYEQYF. The CDR3 DNA follows: TGCAGCGTTCAGGACAGCTCCTACGAGCAGTACTTC.

This clonotype has a handful of counts. Because the CDR3 is missing its conserved closing phenylalanine or tryptophan, this is likely a read error. V is TRBV19 and J is TRBJ2-3; weak D call: TRBD1 (6 bases). The CDR3 is made up of 16 amino acids. Per the germline V gene, CDR1 is LNHDA and CDR2 is SQIVND (reference sequence). The V end lost 5 bases, the J end lost 2 bases, and 17 bases lay between the germline ends. The CDR3 DNA is TGTGCCAGTAGTCAAGGAGGACAGCCCTACACAGATACGCAGTATCTT. This codes for CASSQGGQPYTDTQYL.

The chain recombines TRBV13 with TRBJ2-5, with a tentative D call TRBD1 (6 bases). The CDR3 spans 14 residues. Deletions cut 5 bases from V and 6 bases from J, with 16 bases between. CDR1 is PRHDT, CDR2 FYEKMQ, per germline (reference sequence). CDR3 amino acids: CASSPGHAIQTQYF. CDR3 sequence (DNA): TGTGCCAGCAGCCCGGGACATGCAATTCAGACCCAGTACTTC.

This clonotype was counted only a few times. Since a much larger clone is just one base distant, this may be a read error. V and J are TRBV29-1 and TRBJ2-5, with D uncertain. This CDR3 has 14 amino acids. The V gene lost 7 bases and the J gene lost 3 bases, with 18 bases spanning the gap. Germline V lookup: CDR1 SQVTM, CDR2 ANQGSEA. As DNA, the CDR3 is TGCAGCGCCCTGCCCGGGTTCCTAGAAGAGACCCAGTACTTC. It yields the protein CSALPGFLEETQYF.

There are a few counts of this clonotype. The gene calls are TRBV5-1 and TRBJ2-1; either TRBD1 or TRBD2 may fit D (5 bases each). Between the trimmed V and J ends, which lost 4 bases and 3 bases, there was a span of 14 bases. The CDR3 runs 15 residues. Germline assignment: CDR1 SGHRS and CDR2 YFSETQ. The CDR3 nucleotides are TGCGCCAGCAGCGGCCGGGGCGCTGGCTACAATGAGCAGTTCTTC. It yields the protein CASSGRGAGYNEQFF.

Only one count was recorded for this clonotype. It may be a read error: a sequence one base away is much more abundant. The chain recombines TRBV7-3 with TRBJ1-1, with 9 positions matching TRBD1. Looked up from germline, CDR1 is SGHTA and CDR2 is FQGTGA. The CDR3 is 15 amino acids. CDR3 DNA: TGTGCCAGCGGCTTAGCGGACAGGGGTGGCACTGAAGCTTTCTTT. It specifies CASGLADRGGTEAFF.

Written as DNA, the CDR3 is TGTGCCAGCAGCTTTTACAACAGGGATTTCTCCTACGAGCAGTACTTC. Translation gives CASSFYNRDFSYEQYF. The chain couples TRBV7-8 to TRBJ2-7; perhaps TRBD1 as D (6 bases). Germline CDR1 SGHVS, CDR2 FQNEAQ. The CDR3 length is 16 residues. Trimming pared 3 bases from V and 0 bases from J, leaving 15 bases between.

The chain carries TRBV27 and TRBJ2-1; a possible D gene is TRBD2 (6 bases). The CDR3 totals 13 residues. Germline CDR1 and CDR2: MNHEY and SMNVEV (reference sequence). With 7 bases removed from V and 6 bases from J, the gap between germline ends came to 13 bases. The CDR3 region is CASTDGDSNEQFF. The CDR3 region has the DNA TGTGCCAGCACGGATGGGGACTCCAATGAGCAGTTCTTC.

This clonotype was seen at least ten times. This chain connects TRBV30 to TRBJ2-7, with D unresolved. The CDR3 covers 14 residues. V was pared by 0 bases and J by 6 bases, with 15 bases between. CDR1 and CDR2 (germline): GTSNPN, SVGIG (reference sequence). The CDR3 region has the DNA TGTGCCTGGAGTGTGCCGGGCCATCTCCCCGAGCAGTACTTC. It codes for CAWSVPGHLPEQYF.

This clonotype occurred once. The DNA for the CDR3 is TGCAGTGCTAGAGTTGGCGGGCTATCCGTCAATGAGCAGTTCTTC. It specifies CSARVGGLSVNEQFF. The rearrangement uses TRBV20-1 and TRBJ2-1, with TRBD2 as a possible D gene (5 bases). Germline CDR1 DFQATT, CDR2 SNEGSKA (reference sequence). The CDR3 is made up of 15 amino acids. Trimming shortened V by 1 base and J by 6 bases, and 16 bases separated the two germline ends.

V gene TRBV30 combines with J gene TRBJ2-7; 9 bases align to TRBD2. The CDR3 is made up of 13 amino acids. The V and J ends lost 5 bases and 4 bases, in that order; junction bases with no gene match: 6. Per the germline V gene, CDR1 is GTSNPN and CDR2 is SVGIG (reference sequence). CDR3: CAWQTSGTYEQYF. The CDR3 nucleotides read TGTGCCTGGCAGACTAGCGGAACATACGAGCAGTACTTC.

Remarks on this clonotype: This may stem from a read error, because a much larger clone lies one nucleotide away. This chain uses TRBV5-5 with TRBJ2-3; a weak D match, TRBD2 (6 bases). Looked up from germline, CDR1 is SGHKS and CDR2 is YYEKEE (reference sequence). The CDR3 totals 15 residues. CDR3: CASSWDFGGADTRYF. The CDR3 DNA reads TGTGCCAGCAGCTGGGACTTCGGTGGGGCAGATACGCGGTATTTT.

The CDR3 DNA is TGTGCCAGCAGCCCCCGGGGGGCAGCTAACTATGGCTACACCTTC. Translating gives CASSPRGAANYGYTF. The chain recombines TRBV12-3 or TRBV12-4 with TRBJ1-2; a weak D match, TRBD1 (6 bases). The CDR3 length is 15 residues. The V end lost 6 bases, the J end lost 0 bases, and 14 bases lay between the germline ends.

Regarding this clonotype: The junction does not match germline at one end; this may be a read error. V gene TRBV27 combines with J gene TRBJ2-7, with TRBD2 matching over 9 bases. Germline V gene lookup returns CDR1 MNHEY and CDR2 SMNVEV (reference sequence). The CDR3 length is 13 residues. CDR3 loop: CASSFSGSYEKYF. In DNA form, the CDR3 reads TGTGCCAGCAGTTTTAGCGGGAGCTACGAGAAGTACTTC.

V gene TRBV11-2 combines with J gene TRBJ2-1, with TRBD2 matching 11 bases. Trimming cost V 1 base and J 5 bases; bases outside gene matches: 4. The CDR3 covers 16 residues. Germline V gene lookup returns CDR1 SGHAT and CDR2 FQNNGV. Written as DNA, the CDR3 is TGTGCCAGCAGCTTAGTAGCGGGAGGGACCAACAATGAGCAGTTCTTC. Translating gives CASSLVAGGTNNEQFF.

On this clonotype itself: Given a much more abundant clone one base away, this may be a read error. The chain employs TRBV7-2 and TRBJ2-5, with D possibly matching TRBD1 (6 bases). Germline V gene sequence: CDR1 SGHTA, CDR2 FQGNSA. The CDR3 runs 16 residues. The CDR3 sequence is CASSLAVTGIQEPQYF. The CDR3 bases are TGTGCCAGCAGCTTAGCGGTGACAGGTATCCAAGAGCCCCAGTACTTC. Full variable domain (rest looked up from reference TRBV7-2 and TRBJ2-5): GAGVSQSPSNKVTEKGKDVELRCDPISGHTALYWYRQSLGQGLEFLIYFQGNSAPDKSGLPSDRFSAERTGGSVSTLTIQRTQQEDSAVYLCASSLAVTGIQEPQYFGPGTRLLVL.

Ten or more counts support this clonotype. The rearrangement joins TRBV6-1 to TRBJ2-7, with D tentatively TRBD2 (5 bases). The germline CDR1 and CDR2 sequences are MNHNS and SASEGT. The length of the CDR3 is 10 residues. V dropped 8 bases and J dropped 5 bases, with 7 bases sitting between them. CDR3 DNA: TGTGCCAGCGTGAGGGACGAGCAGTACTTC. It specifies CASVRDEQYF.

The rearrangement uses TRBV6-6 and TRBJ1-1; 11 positions agree with TRBD1. This CDR3 has 16 amino acids. J lost 3 bases, V lost 6 bases, and 9 bases had no gene match. CDR1 MNHNY and CDR2 SVGAGI come from the germline V gene (reference sequence). CDR3 bases: TGTGCCAGCAGCCCCAGGGACAGGGGGTTTGACACTGAAGCTTTCTTT. Protein: CASSPRDRGFDTEAFF.

CDR3 bases: TGCAGTGCTAGAGCTTCAATGACCGGGATTGAAGCTTTCTTT. Translated, it gives CSARASMTGIEAFF. The chain combines TRBV20-1 with TRBJ1-1; D gene ambiguous. Trimming cost V 1 base and J 7 bases, with 16 bases left between them. The germline V gene has CDR1 DFQATT and CDR2 SNEGSKA (reference sequence). CDR3 size: 14 residues.

At least ten counts were recorded for this clonotype. This chain links TRBV5-4 with TRBJ1-1, with D perhaps matching TRBD1 (5 bases). CDR1 SGHNT and CDR2 YYREEE come from the germline V gene (reference sequence). V shed 6 bases and J shed 4 bases, with 13 bases lying between them. The CDR3 totals 13 residues. CDR3 DNA: TGTGCCAGCACCCTGTCAGGGTCCACTGAAGCTTTCTTT. It codes for CASTLSGSTEAFF.

This clonotype was counted between two and nine times. Here the CDR3 omits its conserved ending phenylalanine or tryptophan, so a read error is the likely source. This chain joins TRBV5-1 and TRBJ2-3, with D unresolved. Trimming took off 0 bases at V and 2 bases at J, with 10 bases between the two ends. Germline V CDR1 and CDR2: SGHRS, YFSETQ. The CDR3 consists of 15 residues. The CDR3 spells CASSLDGYLTDTQYI. The CDR3 DNA is TGCGCCAGCAGCTTGGACGGGTACCTCACAGATACGCAGTATATT.

This clonotype was seen ten or more times. The rearrangement uses TRBV7-9 and TRBJ2-7, with 9 nucleotides matching TRBD2. V dropped 4 bases and J dropped 2; count of bases not matched to a gene: 6. CDR1 is SEHNR and CDR2 is FQNEAQ in the germline V gene (reference sequence). The CDR3 totals 15 residues. This CDR3 reads CASSSLAGVTYEQYF. The DNA for the CDR3 is TGTGCCAGCAGCTCTTTAGCGGGGGTAACCTACGAGCAGTACTTC.

The chain recombines TRBV7-2 with TRBJ2-7, with 9 bases matching TRBD2. V was pared by 2 bases and J by 3 bases, with 5 bases of the junction left unmatched. Germline CDR1 reads SGHTA; CDR2 reads FQGNSA. The CDR3 loop spans 15 amino acids. CDR3 region: CASSLPSGAIYEQYF. In nucleotides, the CDR3 is TGTGCCAGCAGCTTACCTAGCGGGGCAATCTACGAGCAGTACTTC.

This clonotype was counted only a few times. The chain joins TRBV5-1 to TRBJ2-3; 10 bases match TRBD2. Trimming at V came to 4 bases and at J to 8 bases, leaving 4 bases not matched to a gene. Per the germline V gene, CDR1 is SGHRS and CDR2 is YFSETQ. CDR3 length: 13 amino acids. CDR3 amino acids: CASSLSGGGTQYF. Here the CDR3 DNA reads TGCGCCAGCAGCCTGAGCGGGGGGGGTACGCAGTATTTT.

This clonotype was detected only a few times. This chain connects TRBV6-1 to TRBJ2-3; 7 bases line up with TRBD2. The CDR3 has 15 residues. Unmatched junction bases numbered 12, after V lost 8 bases and J lost 4 bases. CDR1 is MNHNS, CDR2 SASEGT, per germline. CDR3 nucleotides: TGTGCCAGCGCTTCTAGCGGCTCGATGCCAGATACGCAGTATTTT. Residues: CASASSGSMPDTQYF.